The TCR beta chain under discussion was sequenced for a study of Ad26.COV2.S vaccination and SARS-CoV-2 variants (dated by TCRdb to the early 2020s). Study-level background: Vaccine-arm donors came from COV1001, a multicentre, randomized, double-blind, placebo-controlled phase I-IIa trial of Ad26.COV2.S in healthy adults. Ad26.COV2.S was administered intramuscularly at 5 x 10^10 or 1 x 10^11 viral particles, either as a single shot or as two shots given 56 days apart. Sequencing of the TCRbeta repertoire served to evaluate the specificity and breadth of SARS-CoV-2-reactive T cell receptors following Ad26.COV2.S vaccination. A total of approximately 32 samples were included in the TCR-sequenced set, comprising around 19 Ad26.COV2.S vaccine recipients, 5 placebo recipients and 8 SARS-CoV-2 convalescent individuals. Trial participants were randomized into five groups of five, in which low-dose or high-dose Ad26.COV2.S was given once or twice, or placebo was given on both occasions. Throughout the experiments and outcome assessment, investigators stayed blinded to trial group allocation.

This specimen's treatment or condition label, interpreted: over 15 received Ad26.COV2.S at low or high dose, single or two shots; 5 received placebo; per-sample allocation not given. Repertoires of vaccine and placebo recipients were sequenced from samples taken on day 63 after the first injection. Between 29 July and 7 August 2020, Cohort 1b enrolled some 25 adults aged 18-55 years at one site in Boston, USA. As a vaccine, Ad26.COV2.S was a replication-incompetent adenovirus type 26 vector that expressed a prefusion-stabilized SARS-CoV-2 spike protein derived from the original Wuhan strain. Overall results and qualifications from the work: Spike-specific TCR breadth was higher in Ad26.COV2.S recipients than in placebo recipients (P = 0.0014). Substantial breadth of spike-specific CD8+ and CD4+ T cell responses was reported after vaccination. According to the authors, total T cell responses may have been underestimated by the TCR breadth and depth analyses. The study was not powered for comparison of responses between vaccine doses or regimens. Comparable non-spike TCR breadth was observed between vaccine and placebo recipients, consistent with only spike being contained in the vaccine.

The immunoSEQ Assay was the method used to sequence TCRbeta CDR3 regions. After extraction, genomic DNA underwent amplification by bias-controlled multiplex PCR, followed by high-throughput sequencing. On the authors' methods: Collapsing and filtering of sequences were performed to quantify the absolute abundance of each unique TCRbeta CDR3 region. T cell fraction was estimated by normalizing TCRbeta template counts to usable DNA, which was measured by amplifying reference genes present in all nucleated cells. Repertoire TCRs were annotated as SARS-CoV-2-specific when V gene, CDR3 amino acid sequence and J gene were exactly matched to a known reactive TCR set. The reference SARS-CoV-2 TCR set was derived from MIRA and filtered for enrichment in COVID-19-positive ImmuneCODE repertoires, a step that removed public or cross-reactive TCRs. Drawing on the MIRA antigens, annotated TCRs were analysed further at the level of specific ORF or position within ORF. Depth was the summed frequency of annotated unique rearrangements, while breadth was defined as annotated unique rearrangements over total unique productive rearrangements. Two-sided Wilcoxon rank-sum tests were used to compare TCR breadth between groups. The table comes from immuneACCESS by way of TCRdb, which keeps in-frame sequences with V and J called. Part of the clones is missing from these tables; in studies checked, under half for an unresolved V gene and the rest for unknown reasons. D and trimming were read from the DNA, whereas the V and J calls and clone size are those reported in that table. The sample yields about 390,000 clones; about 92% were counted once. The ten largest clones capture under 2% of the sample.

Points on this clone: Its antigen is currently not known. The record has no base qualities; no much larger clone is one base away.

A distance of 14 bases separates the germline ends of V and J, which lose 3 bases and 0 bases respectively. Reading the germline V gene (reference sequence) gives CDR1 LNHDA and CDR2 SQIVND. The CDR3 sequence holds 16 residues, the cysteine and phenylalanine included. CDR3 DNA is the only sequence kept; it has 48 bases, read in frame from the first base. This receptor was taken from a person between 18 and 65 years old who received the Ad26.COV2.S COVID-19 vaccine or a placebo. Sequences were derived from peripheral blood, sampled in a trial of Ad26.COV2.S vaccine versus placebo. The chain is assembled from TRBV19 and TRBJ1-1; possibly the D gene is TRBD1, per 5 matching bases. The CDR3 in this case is CASSIFVGGVNTEAFF. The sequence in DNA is TGTGCCAGTAGTATTTTTGTTGGAGGGGTGAACACTGAAGCTTTCTTT. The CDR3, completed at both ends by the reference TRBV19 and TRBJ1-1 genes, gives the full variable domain DGGITQSPKYLFRKEGQNVTLSCEQNLNHDAMYWYRQDPGQGLRLIYYSQIVNDFQKGDIAEGYSVSREKKESFPLTVTSAQKNPTAFYLCASSIFVGGVNTEAFFGQGTRLTVV.